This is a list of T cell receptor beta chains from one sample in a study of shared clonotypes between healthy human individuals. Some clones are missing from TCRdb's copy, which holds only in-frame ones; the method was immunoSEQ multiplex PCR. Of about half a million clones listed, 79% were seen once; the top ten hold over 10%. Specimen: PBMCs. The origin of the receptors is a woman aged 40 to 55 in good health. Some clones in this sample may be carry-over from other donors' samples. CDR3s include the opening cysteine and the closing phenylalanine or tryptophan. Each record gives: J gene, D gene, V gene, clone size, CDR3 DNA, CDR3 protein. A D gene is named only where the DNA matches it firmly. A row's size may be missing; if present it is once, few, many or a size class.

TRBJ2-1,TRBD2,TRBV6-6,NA,TGTGCCAGCAGACGCGGGACTAGCGGATCCTACAATGAGCAGTTCTTC,CASRRGTSGSYNEQFF
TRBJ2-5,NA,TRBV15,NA,TGTGCCACCAGCAGAGACAGGGGGGTTCAAGAGACCCAGTACTTC,CATSRDRGVQETQYF
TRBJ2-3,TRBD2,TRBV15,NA,TGTGCCACCAGATCCGGACTAGCGGGATTGGATACGCAGTATTTT,CATRSGLAGLDTQYF
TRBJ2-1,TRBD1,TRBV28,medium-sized,TGTGCCAGCAGGCGGACAGGGGGTTATTCGTCGGCTGAGCAGTTCTTC,CASRRTGGYSSAEQFF
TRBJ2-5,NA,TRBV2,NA,TGTGCCAGCACGAAGAGGTCTTCAGGGGGAGGTGAGACCCAGTACTTC,CASTKRSSGGGETQYF
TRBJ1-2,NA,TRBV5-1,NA,TGCGCCAGCAGCTCGATGACCACCCACTATGGCTACACCTTC,CASSSMTTHYGYTF
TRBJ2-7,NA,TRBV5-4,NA,TGTGCCAGCAGCTTTACAGGGACGGAAGAGCAGTACTTC,CASSFTGTEEQYF
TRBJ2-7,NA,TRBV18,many,TGTGCCAGCTCACCACTTGGTTCTTCCCACGAGCAGTACTTC,CASSPLGSSHEQYF
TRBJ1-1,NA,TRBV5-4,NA,TGTGCCAGCAGCCACAGCACGGAGAACACTGAAGCTTTCTTT,CASSHSTENTEAFF
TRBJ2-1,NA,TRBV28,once,TGTGCCAGCACTGGGGACAACGTGATTCCGTTCTTC,CASTGDNVIPFF
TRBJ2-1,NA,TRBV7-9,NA,TGTGCCAGCAGCTATAGTGGACCGGGAGCCCACAATGAGCAGTTCTTC,CASSYSGPGAHNEQFF
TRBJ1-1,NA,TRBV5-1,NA,TGCGCCAGCAGCGCAAGGGAGTACACTGAAGCTTTCTTT,CASSAREYTEAFF
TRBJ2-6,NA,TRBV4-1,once,TGCGCCAGCAGCCAAGGGGCAGCTTTCGCTGGGGCCAACGTCCTGACTTTC,CASSQGAAFAGANVLTF
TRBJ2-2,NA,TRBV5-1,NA,TGCGCCAGCAGCACGACTGAGTTGGGCACCGGGGAGCTGTTTTTT,CASSTTELGTGELFF
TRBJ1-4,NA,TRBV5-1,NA,TGCGCCAGCAGCTTGGATCCCGCAACTAATGAAAAACTGTTTTTT,CASSLDPATNEKLFF
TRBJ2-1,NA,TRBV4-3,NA,TGCGCCAGCAGCCCCCTCGGTAGGTCACCCTACAATGAGCAGTTCTTC,CASSPLGRSPYNEQFF
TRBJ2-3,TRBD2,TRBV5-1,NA,TGCGCCAGCAGCTTGGCTGGGGACTACAGCACAGATACGCAGTATTTT,CASSLAGDYSTDTQYF
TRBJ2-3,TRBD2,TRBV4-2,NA,TGTGCCAGCAGCCAGTCGACTAGCGGGTCAGATACGCAGTATTTT,CASSQSTSGSDTQYF
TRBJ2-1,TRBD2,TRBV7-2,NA,TGTGCCAGCAGCGCGGGACTAGCGGGAGTAGGTGAGCAGTTCTTC,CASSAGLAGVGEQFF
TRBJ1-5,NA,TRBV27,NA,TGTGCCAGCAGTTTAAGTGGGGGCGCGTGGCAGCCCCAGCATTTT,CASSLSGGAWQPQHF
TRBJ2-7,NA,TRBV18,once,TGTGCCAGCTCACCCCGGGGGACCTACGAGCAGTACTTC,CASSPRGTYEQYF
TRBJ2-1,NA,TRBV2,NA,TGTGCCACCTCTTTACTAGTCCCCTACAATGAGCAGTTCTTC,CATSLLVPYNEQFF
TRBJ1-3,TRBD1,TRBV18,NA,TGTGCCAGCTCACCGGGGACAGCTGGAAACACCATATATTTT,CASSPGTAGNTIYF
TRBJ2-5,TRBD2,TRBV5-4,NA,TGTGCCAGCAGCCGGGAGGTCGGGGACGAGACCCAGTACTTC,CASSREVGDETQYF
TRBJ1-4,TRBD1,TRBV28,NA,TGTGCCAGCAGTTTATCTGGGACAGGGCCTGAAAAACTGTTTTTT,CASSLSGTGPEKLFF
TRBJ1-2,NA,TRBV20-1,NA,TGCAGTGCTAGGGCTAACTATGGCTACACCTTC,CSARANYGYTF
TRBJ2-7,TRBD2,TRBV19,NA,TGTGCCACCCGGGGGGGGCGCTTTAACTACGAGCAGTACTTC,CATRGGRFNYEQYF
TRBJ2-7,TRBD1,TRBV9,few,TGTGCCAGCAGCCTCACCGGGACAGGGACGGTGGAGCAGTACTTC,CASSLTGTGTVEQYF
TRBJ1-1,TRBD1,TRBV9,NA,TGTGCCAGCGGGACAGGAGAAATCAACACTGAAGCTTTCTTT,CASGTGEINTEAFF
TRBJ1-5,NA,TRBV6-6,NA,TGTGCCAGCAGTTGGGGGAGCAATCAGCCCCAGCATTTT,CASSWGSNQPQHF
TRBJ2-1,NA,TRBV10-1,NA,TGCGCCAGCAGCGATTCTAGACTCTACAATGAGCAGTTCTTC,CASSDSRLYNEQFF
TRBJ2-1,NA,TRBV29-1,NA,TGCAGCGTTGAGGTACAGGGGGGGAATGAGCAGTTCTTC,CSVEVQGGNEQFF
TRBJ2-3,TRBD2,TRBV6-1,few,TGTGCCAGCAGTGAGGGCGGGAGGGCAGATACGCAGTATTTT,CASSEGGRADTQYF
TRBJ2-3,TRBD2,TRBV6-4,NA,TGTGCCAGCAGTTCCCTAGCGGGTCCCACAGATACGCAGTATTTT,CASSSLAGPTDTQYF
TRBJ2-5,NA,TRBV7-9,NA,TGTGCCAGCAGCTTAGATAGCGGCCAAGAGACCCAGTACTTC,CASSLDSGQETQYF
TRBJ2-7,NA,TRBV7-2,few,TGTGCCAGCAGCACTACCGGGATTAGCTCCTACGAGCAGTACTTC,CASSTTGISSYEQYF
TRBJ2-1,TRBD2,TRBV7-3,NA,TGTGCCAGCAGCCCCAGGGCTAGCGGGAGGCATTACAATGAGCAGTTCTTC,CASSPRASGRHYNEQFF
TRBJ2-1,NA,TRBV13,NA,TGTGCCAGCAGCCCCAGGGGGGAGTGGAATGAGCAGTTCTTC,CASSPRGEWNEQFF
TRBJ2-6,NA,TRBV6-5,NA,TGTGCCAGCAGCCTGGCTGGGGCCAACGTCCTGACTTTC,CASSLAGANVLTF
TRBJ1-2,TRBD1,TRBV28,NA,TGTGCCAGCAACTATGGGACAGGGAGCGGCTACACCTTC,CASNYGTGSGYTF
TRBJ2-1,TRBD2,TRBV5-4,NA,TGTGCCAGCAGCTTGGAGGCTAGCGGGTCCTACAATGAGCAGTTCTTC,CASSLEASGSYNEQFF
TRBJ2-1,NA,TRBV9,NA,TGTGCCAGCAGCGTAGGTCATCAGCTAAATGAGCAGTTCTTC,CASSVGHQLNEQFF
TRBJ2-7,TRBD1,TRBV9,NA,TGTGCCAGCAGCGCTCGGGACAGCTCCTACGAGCAGTACTTC,CASSARDSSYEQYF
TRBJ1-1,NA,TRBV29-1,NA,TGCAGCGTTGAAAAGGGGGGGAACACTGAAGCTTTCTTT,CSVEKGGNTEAFF
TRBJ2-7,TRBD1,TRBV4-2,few,TGTGCCAGCTCGGGGGTAGACAGGGGGCCCCACGAGCAGTACTTC,CASSGVDRGPHEQYF
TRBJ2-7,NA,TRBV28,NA,TGTGCCAGCAGCCGTGGGTACGAGCAGTACTTC,CASSRGYEQYF
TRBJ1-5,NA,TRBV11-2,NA,TGTGCCAGCAGCTTAGATGTGGGGGTAGAGCAGCCCCAGCATTTT,CASSLDVGVEQPQHF
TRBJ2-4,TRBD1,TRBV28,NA,TGTGCCAGCAGTCACTCCGGGACAGGAAGGGACATTCAGTACTTC,CASSHSGTGRDIQYF
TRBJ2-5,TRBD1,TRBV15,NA,TGTGCCACCAGCAGGGGGACAGGGGGCGACGAGACCCAGTACTTC,CATSRGTGGDETQYF
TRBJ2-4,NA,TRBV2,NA,TGTGCCAGCAGTGGACGGGATGCCGGGGCCAAAAACATTCAGTACTTC,CASSGRDAGAKNIQYF
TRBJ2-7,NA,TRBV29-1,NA,TGCAGCGTTGTCGGGGGAAAGTACGAGCAGTACTTC,CSVVGGKYEQYF
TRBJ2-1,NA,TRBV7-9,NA,TGTGCCAGCAGCTCCATATCGGGAGCTACCTCCTACAATGAGCAGTTCTTC,CASSSISGATSYNEQFF
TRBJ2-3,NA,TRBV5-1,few,TGCGCCAGCAGGATGGAGTCTAGCACAGATACGCAGTATTTT,CASRMESSTDTQYF
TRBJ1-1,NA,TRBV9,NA,TGTGCCAGCAGCGTAGGAAGGGTCCGGGGAGACACTGAAGCTTTCTTT,CASSVGRVRGDTEAFF
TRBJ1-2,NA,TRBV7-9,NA,TGTGCCAGCAGCTTCGGACAAGTCAGAAGGGGCTACACCTTC,CASSFGQVRRGYTF
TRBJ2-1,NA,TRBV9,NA,TGTGCCAGCAGCGTAGCTACGGGTTCCTACAATGAGCAGTTCTTC,CASSVATGSYNEQFF
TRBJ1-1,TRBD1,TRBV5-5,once,TGTGCCAGCAGCCCTCTACAGGGGGCATACACTGAAGCTTTCTTT,CASSPLQGAYTEAFF
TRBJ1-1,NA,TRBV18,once,TGTGCCAGCTCACCACCGACAGTAGGCACTGAAGCTTTCTTT,CASSPPTVGTEAFF
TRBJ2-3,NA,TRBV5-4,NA,TGTGCCAGCAGCCCGCTCGGTGTAGATACGCAGTATTTT,CASSPLGVDTQYF